The rows below give T cell receptor beta chains drawn from one sample of a study of a mutant IDH1 vaccine in newly diagnosed glioma. Assay: immunoSEQ multiplex PCR; the TCRdb copy retains only in-frame clones and omits some. The sample has 20,000 or so clones; under 85% are singletons. Sequencing was performed on PBMCs, taken from a glioma patient treated with radiotherapy, temozolomide or both. All receptors derive from a man aged 35 to 55 with glioma. The CDR3 runs from the conserved cysteine through the conserved F or W. A D gene is named only where the DNA matches it firmly. A row's size may be missing; if present it is once, few, many or a size class.

v_call	d_call	j_call	clone_size	cdr3_length	cdr3_aa	cdr3_nt
TRBV28	.	TRBJ2-1	few	12	CASKGSYNEQFF	TGTGCCAGCAAAGGCTCCTACAATGAGCAGTTCTTC
TRBV2	.	TRBJ1-4	once	14	CASSPSWRNEKLFF	TGTGCCAGCAGTCCCTCATGGCGTAATGAAAAACTGTTTTTT
TRBV7-9	.	TRBJ1-2	.	17	CASSLEATDLRNYGYTF	TGTGCCAGCAGCTTAGAAGCAACGGACCTAAGGAACTATGGCTACACCTTC
TRBV5-4	TRBD1	TRBJ2-7	.	15	CASSAGTGRSYEQYF	TGTGCCAGCAGCGCCGGGACAGGGAGGTCCTACGAGCAGTACTTC
TRBV7-3	.	TRBJ1-3	.	15	CASSLTGREGNTIYF	TGTGCCAGCAGCTTAACCGGCAGGGAGGGAAACACCATATATTTT
TRBV9	TRBD1	TRBJ2-2	.	14	CASSVAGQGFELFF	TGTGCCAGCAGCGTAGCAGGACAGGGGTTTGAGCTGTTTTTT
TRBV5-4	.	TRBJ1-1	once	15	CASSLPRGADTEAFF	TGTGCCAGCAGCCTCCCCCGGGGGGCGGACACTGAAGCTTTCTTT
TRBV5-6	TRBD1	TRBJ1-1	.	17	CASSLEGLTGWNTEAFF	TGTGCCAGCAGCTTGGAGGGGCTGACAGGGTGGAACACTGAAGCTTTCTTT
TRBV7-2	.	TRBJ2-1	.	15	CASSPGPSSYNEQFF	TGTGCCAGCAGCCCGGGGCCTAGCTCCTACAATGAGCAGTTCTTC
TRBV5-1	TRBD1	TRBJ1-2	.	15	CASTLTEGQSYGYTF	TGCGCCAGCACCTTAACAGAGGGACAGTCCTATGGCTACACCTTC
TRBV15	TRBD1	TRBJ2-5	.	18	CATSRLQPGQGAQETQYF	TGTGCCACCAGCAGGCTACAGCCGGGACAGGGGGCCCAAGAGACCCAGTACTTC
TRBV2	.	TRBJ1-6	.	13	CASSGEQNSPLHF	TGTGCCAGCAGTGGCGAACAAAATTCACCCCTCCACTTT
TRBV4-1	TRBD1	TRBJ1-2	.	15	CASSQDISGGRGYTF	TGCGCCAGCAGCCAAGATATTTCAGGGGGTCGAGGCTACACCTTC
TRBV11-2	.	TRBJ1-4	.	14	CASSPSRGNEKLFF	TGTGCCAGCAGCCCCTCCAGGGGCAATGAAAAACTGTTTTTT
TRBV2	.	TRBJ1-1	medium-sized	17	CASSPYDRLGMNTEAFF	TGTGCCAGCAGTCCCTATGACAGGCTCGGAATGAACACTGAAGCTTTCTTT
TRBV7-9	.	TRBJ1-6	.	13	CASSFTGQSPLHF	TGTGCCAGCAGCTTTACAGGGCAGTCACCCCTCCACTTT
TRBV2	TRBD1	TRBJ2-2	once	15	CASSDSDRGTGELFF	TGTGCCAGCAGTGACTCCGACAGGGGCACCGGGGAGCTGTTTTTT
TRBV9	.	TRBJ1-4	.	14	CASSVGGTNEKLFF	TGTGCCAGCAGCGTAGGGGGGACTAATGAAAAACTGTTTTTT
TRBV14	.	TRBJ1-2	.	13	CASSQRNLYGYTF	TGTGCCAGCAGCCAACGTAACCTCTATGGCTACACCTTC
TRBV7-2	.	TRBJ1-4	.	13	CASSRGVNEKLFF	TGTGCCAGCAGCCGTGGGGTGAATGAAAAACTGTTTTTT
TRBV5-6	.	TRBJ1-3	once	16	CASSPLTDRFGNTIYF	TGTGCCAGCAGCCCACTTACAGACCGTTTCGGAAACACCATATATTTT
TRBV7-2	.	TRBJ1-5	.	12	CASSLGNQPQHF	TGTGCCAGCAGCTTAGGCAATCAGCCCCAGCATTTT
TRBV14	.	TRBJ1-1	.	15	CASSRNTGLRTEAFF	TGTGCCAGCAGCCGAAACACGGGTCTTAGGACTGAAGCTTTCTTT
TRBV5-8	.	TRBJ1-1	.	10	CASKAEGAFF	TGTGCCAGCAAGGCCGAAGGGGCTTTCTTT
TRBV2	.	TRBJ1-2	.	13	CASSLDRQGGYTF	TGTGCCAGCAGCCTAGACAGGCAAGGAGGCTACACCTTC
TRBV21-1	.	TRBJ1-4	.	14	CASSMKLSNEKLFF	TGTGCCAGCAGCATGAAGCTTTCTAATGAAAAACTGTTTTTT
TRBV6-1	.	TRBJ1-5	.	14	CASSEDYGIQPQHF	TGTGCCAGCAGTGAAGACTATGGGATCCAGCCCCAGCATTTT
TRBV6-5	TRBD1	TRBJ2-5	.	16	CASSYSGTGGEETQYF	TGTGCCAGCAGTTACTCCGGGACAGGGGGCGAAGAGACCCAGTACTTC
TRBV7-9	TRBD1	TRBJ1-1	.	15	CASSSTGGPNTEAFF	TGTGCCAGCAGCTCCACAGGGGGACCGAACACTGAAGCTTTCTTT
TRBV6-4	.	TRBJ2-3	.	14	CASSEQGDTDTQYF	TGTGCCAGCAGTGAACAGGGAGACACAGATACGCAGTATTTT
TRBV28	.	TRBJ2-7	.	12	CASSHEGAEQYF	TGTGCCAGCAGCCACGAAGGGGCGGAGCAGTACTTC